The rows below give T cell receptor beta chains drawn from one sample of a study of T-cell reconstitution after alpha-beta-depleted transplantation in children. TCRdb fed the PCR reads into MiXCR, producing one record per CDR3 protein. The top ten hold 1.1% of the sample, which has 600,000 to 700,000 distinct CDR3 sequences, approximately 17% seen once. The sequenced sample was PBMCs from the stem cell graft donor, obtained from the stem cell graft. Receptors originate from a human donor who donated a stem cell graft to a child with acute myeloid leukemia. Both conserved end residues are part of each CDR3. A D gene is named only where the DNA matches it firmly.

d_call j_call v_call cdr3_aa
NA TRBJ2-3 TRBV4-1 CASSRQGAGNTDTQYF
TRBD1 TRBJ2-5 TRBV9 CASSEGQSNQETQYF
NA TRBJ2-7 TRBV6-2/TRBV6-3 CASSYRAEGEQYF
NA TRBJ2-2 TRBV12-3/TRBV12-4 CASSLAEAGELFF
NA TRBJ2-2 TRBV3-1 CASSQGTQHGELFF
NA TRBJ1-5 TRBV29-1 CSVGGRANQPQHF
NA TRBJ2-5 TRBV12-3/TRBV12-4 CASRHGSPYQETQYF
TRBD1 TRBJ1-2 TRBV5-1 CASSLQTGGLYGYTF
NA TRBJ2-2 TRBV12-3/TRBV12-4 CASSLPSRTNTGELFF
NA TRBJ2-1 TRBV7-2 CASSLIGTQGNEQFF
NA TRBJ2-2 TRBV20-1 CSARFPPWGPGELFF
NA TRBJ2-5 TRBV7-9 CASSRAQGETQYF
TRBD2 TRBJ2-3 TRBV29-1 CSVGEGLTDTQYF
NA TRBJ2-1 TRBV7-9 CASSLRRSNSYNEQFF
NA TRBJ2-6 TRBV7-9 CASIIRANVLTF
NA TRBJ1-5 TRBV7-2 CASSLVQSSNQPQHF
NA TRBJ1-1 TRBV10-3 CAISDRTNTEAFF
NA TRBJ1-1 TRBV14 CASSQDTFRNTEAFF
NA TRBJ2-6 TRBV9 CASSVEGPGANVLTF
NA TRBJ1-5 TRBV24-1 CATSGRGYQPQHF
NA TRBJ2-1 TRBV12-3/TRBV12-4 CASSPPGPKSYNEQFF
NA TRBJ2-6 TRBV11-2 CASSSGDFLRSGANVLTF
TRBD2 TRBJ2-3 TRBV28 CASSPGGRLTDTQYF
TRBD1 TRBJ1-1 TRBV4-1 CASSRGQGETEAFF
NA TRBJ1-6 TRBV6-5 CATRQETNSPLHF
NA TRBJ2-7 TRBV25-1 CASSVPGEPDEQYF
NA TRBJ1-1 TRBV7-9 CASSFHAGESTEAFF
TRBD1 TRBJ2-2 TRBV12-3/TRBV12-4 CASSLWGTGKTGELFF
NA TRBJ1-2 TRBV7-9 CASSARVPTNYGYTF
NA TRBJ1-5 TRBV6-5 CASSYGDSMYSNQPQHF
NA TRBJ2-3 TRBV5-6 CASSFYTDTQYF
TRBD1 TRBJ2-2 TRBV6-2/TRBV6-3 CASSYWTGTGELFF
NA NA TRBV7-9 CASSSGTQYF
NA TRBJ1-4 TRBV6-2/TRBV6-3 CASSYSRRDGVGKLFF
NA TRBJ2-1 TRBV12-3/TRBV12-4 CASSFRPRGRSYNEQFF
NA TRBJ2-5 TRBV29-1 CSVERANSQETQYF
NA TRBJ2-3 TRBV20-1 CSGRAGFRRRDTQYF
NA TRBJ1-5 TRBV7-9 CASSRGSSYQPQHF
NA TRBJ2-3 TRBV11-3 CASSATYTQYF
NA TRBJ1-5 TRBV20-1 CSALDIANQPQHF
TRBD1 TRBJ2-1 TRBV11-1 CASSLLGLSGQGAGEQFF
NA TRBJ2-5 TRBV24-1 CATSDLPGSTGREETQYF
NA TRBJ2-2 TRBV24-1 CATSDLGQLNTGELFF
NA TRBJ1-4 TRBV7-9 CASSLGAEKLFF
NA TRBJ2-5 TRBV15 CATSRDQQETQYF
NA TRBJ1-6 TRBV10-3 CAIRREDNSPLHF
TRBD1 TRBJ1-1 TRBV6-1 CASKQGGPGGEAFF
TRBD1 TRBJ2-1 TRBV5-1 CASSSGTGGDSNEQFF
TRBD2 TRBJ2-2 TRBV20-1 CSAPIAGENTGELFF
TRBD1 TRBJ1-5 TRBV11-3 CASSAQGDDQPQHF
NA TRBJ1-1 TRBV5-5 CASSWAEGNTEAFF
NA TRBJ2-3 TRBV21-1 CASSSASDTQYF
TRBD1 TRBJ1-2 TRBV12-3/TRBV12-4 CASSFLGTVYGYTF
NA TRBJ2-5 TRBV13 CASSLGRGTQYF
NA TRBJ1-1 TRBV4-1 CASSQREVGGVTEAFF